This note documents a single TCR beta chain sequence. Trimming took 2 bases from V and 0 from J, leaving 17 bases between them. The CDR3 covers 17 residues. CDR1 is SGHDT and CDR2 is YYEEEE in the germline V gene. RNA transcripts provided the template for amplifying TCR beta CDR3 regions. HTBI primers were employed in first-round RT-PCR, then a second-round multiplex PCR followed. MiXCR, applied by TCRdb to the multiplex PCR reads, yields one record per CDR3 protein. This table holds hundreds of thousands of distinct CDR3 sequences, under 50% found once. The sample comes from a study of Graves' ophthalmopathy and Graves' hyperthyroidism.

This clonotype was sampled from an adult man with Graves' ophthalmopathy. Sequencing used peripheral blood. The chain carries TRBV5-6 and TRBJ1-1; D gene uncertain. The CDR3 spells CASSFFLDRVVNTEAFF. CDR3 in DNA: TGTGCCAGCAGCTTTTTTTTGGATCGAGTTGTGAACACTGAAGCTTTCTTT.